Below, 27 T cell receptor beta chains from the same sample are listed, as sequenced in a study of CD8 T cells in Susac syndrome. After extraction with the RNeasy kit, 0.5 to 1 ug of the RNA was reverse transcribed using random hexamers. TCRdb processed the immunoSEQ multiplex PCR reads anew with MiXCR; each CDR3 protein has one entry. The sample contains 75,000 to 100,000 distinct CDR3 sequences, 94% of which appear only once. The specimen sequenced was CD8+ T cells from PBMCs. These receptors originate from a human donor in good health.

This clonotype has only a few counts. The chain is built from TRBV20-1 and TRBJ2-7, with a tentative D call TRBD2 (6 bases). V lost 5 bases and J lost 3, with 8 bases in between. This CDR3 has 11 amino acids. CDR1 is DFQATT and CDR2 is SNEGSKA in the germline V gene (reference sequence). CDR3 protein: CSAAGYYEQYV. CDR3 nucleotides: TGCAGTGCTGCGGGGTACTACGAGCAGTACGTC.

J is TRBJ2-1 and V is TRBV5-1, with 10 bases aligning to TRBD2. The CDR3 runs 17 residues. The V gene end was trimmed by 4 bases and the J gene end by 5 bases; junction bases not matched to a gene: 12. Germline V CDR1 and CDR2: SGHRS, YFSETQ. The CDR3 loop reads CASSPFLLAGANNEQFF. Written as DNA, the CDR3 is TGCGCCAGCAGCCCCTTCCTCCTAGCGGGGGCCAACAATGAGCAGTTCTTC.

The V call is TRBV20-1, the J call TRBJ1-1; D is ambiguous. Germline V gives CDR1 DFQATT, CDR2 SNEGSKA (reference sequence). Trimming removed 5 bases from V and 4 bases from J, with 14 bases in between. CDR3 size: 13 residues. The CDR3 DNA reads TGCAGTGCTCCGAGTTTGTTTACCACTGAAGCTTTCTTT. Amino acids: CSAPSLFTTEAFF.

The V and J genes are TRBV2 and TRBJ1-1; D gene unclear. From germline, CDR1 is SNHLY and CDR2 FYNNEI. Trimming took 1 base from V and 6 from J, leaving 9 bases between them. The length of the CDR3 is 13 residues. The CDR3 DNA follows: TGTGCCAGCAGTGAAGGCGGGAATGCTGAAGCTTTCTTT. Amino acid sequence: CASSEGGNAEAFF.

V and J are TRBV11-3 and TRBJ2-1, with 10 bases lining up with TRBD2. V shed 5 bases, J shed 5 bases, and the junction held 6 bases outside the gene matches. Germline-derived CDR1 and CDR2 are SGHNT and YENEEA. The CDR3 contains 15 residues. CDR3 sequence: CASSARTSGDNEQFF. Here the CDR3 DNA reads TGTGCCAGCAGCGCTAGGACTAGCGGTGACAATGAGCAGTTCTTC.

The V call is TRBV10-2, the J call TRBJ2-7; TRBD1 aligns across 9 bases. The CDR3 totals 12 residues. Germline CDR1 reads WSHSY; CDR2 reads SAAADI. The trim removed 10 bases at V and 3 bases at J, leaving 4 bases unmatched. CDR3 in DNA: TGCGCCACCACGGACAGGGGCTACGAGCAGTACTTC. Protein product: CATTDRGYEQYF.

This clonotype appeared once. The chain uses TRBV4-1 and TRBJ1-4, with D perhaps matching TRBD1 (6 bases). The CDR3 spans 12 residues. The V and J ends lost 4 bases and 8 bases respectively, with 8 bases between them. The germline V gene encodes CDR1 MGHRA and CDR2 YSYEKL. CDR3 in amino acids: CASSPDREKLFF. The CDR3 DNA reads as TGCGCCAGCAGCCCCGACAGGGAAAAACTGTTTTTT.

The chain joins TRBV3-1 to TRBJ2-2; D unresolved. This CDR3 is built from 12 residues. CDR1 and CDR2 from the germline V gene are LGHDT and YNNKEL (reference sequence). V was shortened by 7 bases and J by 4 bases, with 7 bases between the two germline ends. CDR3 sequence (DNA): TGTGCCAGCAAAGATCGCACCGGGGAGCTGTTTTTT. This codes for CASKDRTGELFF.

The chain combines TRBV19 with TRBJ1-1; no clear D gene. V was pared by 7 bases and J by 0 bases, with 9 bases between. Germline V lookup: CDR1 LNHDA, CDR2 SQIVND (reference sequence). CDR3 length: 13 residues. CDR3 sequence reads: CASKGSMNTEAFF. In nucleotides, the CDR3 is TGTGCCAGTAAGGGCAGCATGAACACTGAAGCTTTCTTT.

V is TRBV27 and J is TRBJ2-7, with 7 bases fitting TRBD1. CDR1 is MNHEY and CDR2 is SMNVEV in the germline V gene (reference sequence). The CDR3 has 14 amino acids. Unmatched junction bases numbered 4, after V lost 5 bases and J lost 0 bases. The CDR3 is CASSPQGISYEQYF. The CDR3 DNA is TGTGCCAGCAGTCCACAGGGGATCTCCTACGAGCAGTACTTC.

The J gene is TRBJ1-1, the V gene TRBV19; 11 bases are shared with TRBD1. With V trimmed by 5 bases and J by 0 bases, 2 bases remained unmatched. The germline CDR1 and CDR2 sequences are LNHDA and SQIVND (reference sequence). The CDR3 consists of 15 residues. CDR3 sequence reads: CASSLGQGVNTEAFF. For the CDR3, the DNA is TGTGCCAGTAGTTTGGGACAGGGGGTGAACACTGAAGCTTTCTTT.

The V gene is TRBV6-5, the J gene TRBJ1-5; the D is unclear. The length of the CDR3 is 14 residues. Trimming removed 0 bases from V and 6 bases from J, with 9 bases in between. CDR1 is MNHEY and CDR2 is SVGAGI in the germline V gene. The CDR3 spells CASSYSAPSQPQHF. CDR3 sequence (DNA): TGTGCCAGCAGTTACTCCGCTCCGAGTCAGCCCCAGCATTTT.

The gene calls are TRBV10-3 and TRBJ2-5, with 8 bases that match TRBD2. The CDR3 runs 14 residues. The germline CDR1 and CDR2 sequences are ENHRY and SYGVKD. Trimming removed 4 bases from V and 3 bases from J; junction bases left unmatched: 4. The CDR3 is CAISVAGSKETQYF. The CDR3 coding sequence is TGTGCCATCAGTGTAGCGGGATCCAAAGAGACCCAGTACTTC.

This clonotype was seen once. The genes are TRBV27 and TRBJ2-7; 9 bases align to TRBD2. The junction had 7 bases not matched to a gene; V was cut back by 4 bases and J by 0 bases. CDR3 length: 16 residues. Germline lookup yields CDR1 MNHEY and CDR2 SMNVEV (reference sequence). CDR3 DNA sequence: TGTGCCAGCAGTTCCCTAGCGGGAAGGGGCTCCTACGAGCAGTACGTC. It codes for CASSSLAGRGSYEQYV.

The V and J genes are TRBV6-2 or TRBV6-3 and TRBJ2-1; TRBD1 aligns across 7 bases. The CDR3 totals 14 residues. Germline values: CDR1 MNHEY, CDR2 SVGEGT. The ends lost 4 bases at V and 7 bases at J; junction bases unmatched: 7. CDR3 sequence: CASSLSGTENEQFF. CDR3 bases: TGTGCCAGCAGTTTGTCCGGGACAGAGAATGAGCAGTTCTTC.

This clonotype was observed a few times. The CDR3 region is CASSDIAGAYNEQFF. In nucleotides, the CDR3 is TGTGCCAGCAGCGATATAGCGGGGGCTTACAATGAGCAGTTCTTC. The V and J genes are TRBV9 and TRBJ2-1; the match to TRBD2 covers 9 bases. The V and J ends lost 3 bases and 4 bases, in that order; junction bases with no gene match: 5. Germline values: CDR1 SGDLS, CDR2 YYNGEE. The CDR3 is 15 residues long.

The chain combines TRBV12-3 or TRBV12-4 with TRBJ2-7; 10 bases map to TRBD2. V shed 4 bases and J 6 bases; nucleotides not matched to a gene: 6. The CDR3 has 14 amino acids. CDR3: CASSSLAGGTEQYF. The CDR3 DNA reads TGTGCCAGCAGTTCCTTAGCGGGGGGAACCGAGCAGTACTTC.

This chain connects TRBV20-1 to TRBJ1-1; a weak D match, TRBD1 (5 bases). The CDR3 is made up of 13 amino acids. Per the germline V gene, CDR1 is DFQATT and CDR2 is SNEGSKA (reference sequence). V gave up 5 bases and J gave up 7 bases, with 17 bases separating them. CDR3: CSAPGTLIFEAFF. The CDR3 DNA reads TGCAGTGCTCCCGGGACGTTGATCTTTGAAGCTTTCTTT.

This clonotype was found once. This chain connects TRBV5-6 to TRBJ2-1; TRBD2 matches at 7 bases. The CDR3 spans 15 residues. Per the germline V gene, CDR1 is SGHDT and CDR2 is YYEEEE. V lost 0 bases to trimming and J lost 7 bases; unmatched junction nucleotides: 7. The CDR3 sequence: CASSLGEGLGNEQFF. As DNA, the CDR3 is TGTGCCAGCAGCTTGGGGGAGGGCCTGGGGAATGAGCAGTTCTTC.

The gene calls are TRBV20-1 and TRBJ1-1, with D unresolved. The CDR3 has 12 amino acids. Germline V lookup: CDR1 DFQATT, CDR2 SNEGSKA (reference sequence). V was pared by 5 bases and J by 1 base, with 8 bases between. CDR3 region: CSAYTRNTEAFF. CDR3 nucleotide sequence: TGCAGTGCTTATACACGGAACACTGAAGCTTTCTTT.

This chain joins TRBV4-1 and TRBJ2-1; D is possibly TRBD2 (5 bases). The germline V and J ends were trimmed by 1 base and 8 bases, with 12 bases remaining between them. Germline CDR1 is MGHRA and CDR2 is YSYEKL. The CDR3 is 14 amino acids. The CDR3 DNA follows: TGCGCCAGCAGCCAAGGAGGGATGACCTATGAGCAGTTCTTC. Translation: CASSQGGMTYEQFF.

This chain uses TRBV7-9 with TRBJ1-5; unclear D gene. The germline V gene has CDR1 SEHNR and CDR2 FQNEAQ (reference sequence). The CDR3 consists of 12 residues. Trimming removed 5 bases at V and 7 bases at J, with 9 bases between. Here the CDR3 DNA reads TGTGCCAGCAGCCCAGGTGGACAGCCCCAGCATTTT. Encoded protein: CASSPGGQPQHF.

This chain links TRBV13 with TRBJ1-6; D might be TRBD1 (6 bases). This CDR3 spans 15 amino acids. Germline lookup yields CDR1 PRHDT and CDR2 FYEKMQ (reference sequence). Trimming shortened V by 5 bases and J by 5 bases, and 13 bases separated the two germline ends. CDR3 residues: CASSPWDNNNSPLHF. CDR3 nucleotide sequence: TGTGCCAGCAGCCCCTGGGACAATAATAATTCACCCCTCCACTTT.

This clonotype has just one count. The rearrangement uses TRBV24-1 and TRBJ1-2; TRBD1 might be the D (5 bases). Germline assignment: CDR1 KGHDR and CDR2 SFDVKD. The CDR3 has 15 residues. The V and J ends lost 2 bases and 0 bases respectively, with 9 bases between them. In DNA form, the CDR3 reads TGTGCCACCAGTGATTGGACATTAGCTAACTATGGCTACACCTTC. Encoded protein: CATSDWTLANYGYTF.

The V call is TRBV2, the J call TRBJ1-1; no clear D. From germline, CDR1 is SNHLY and CDR2 FYNNEI. V lost 8 bases and J 6 bases, leaving 7 bases between the germline ends. CDR3 size: 10 residues. The CDR3 nucleotides read TGTGCCAGCGTGGGGTCTGAAGCTTTCTTT. Amino acid sequence: CASVGSEAFF.

The rearrangement links TRBV28 to TRBJ2-7; possibly TRBD2 for D (6 bases). Trimming removed 1 base at V and 5 bases at J, with 15 bases between. CDR1 and CDR2 (germline): MDHEN, SYDVKM. This CDR3 has 15 residues. For the CDR3, the DNA is TGTGCCAGCAGTTTATTTGACCGGGGGACCGACGAGCAGTACGTC. This encodes CASSLFDRGTDEQYV.

The chain couples TRBV6-1 to TRBJ2-7; D perhaps matches TRBD1 (6 bases). Germline lookup yields CDR1 MNHNS and CDR2 SASEGT. This CDR3 comprises 14 residues. Deletions cut 11 bases from V and 2 bases from J, with 19 bases between. The CDR3 protein is CASQGQMNPYEQYF. In DNA form, the CDR3 reads TGTGCCTCCCAAGGACAGATGAACCCCTACGAGCAGTACTTC.